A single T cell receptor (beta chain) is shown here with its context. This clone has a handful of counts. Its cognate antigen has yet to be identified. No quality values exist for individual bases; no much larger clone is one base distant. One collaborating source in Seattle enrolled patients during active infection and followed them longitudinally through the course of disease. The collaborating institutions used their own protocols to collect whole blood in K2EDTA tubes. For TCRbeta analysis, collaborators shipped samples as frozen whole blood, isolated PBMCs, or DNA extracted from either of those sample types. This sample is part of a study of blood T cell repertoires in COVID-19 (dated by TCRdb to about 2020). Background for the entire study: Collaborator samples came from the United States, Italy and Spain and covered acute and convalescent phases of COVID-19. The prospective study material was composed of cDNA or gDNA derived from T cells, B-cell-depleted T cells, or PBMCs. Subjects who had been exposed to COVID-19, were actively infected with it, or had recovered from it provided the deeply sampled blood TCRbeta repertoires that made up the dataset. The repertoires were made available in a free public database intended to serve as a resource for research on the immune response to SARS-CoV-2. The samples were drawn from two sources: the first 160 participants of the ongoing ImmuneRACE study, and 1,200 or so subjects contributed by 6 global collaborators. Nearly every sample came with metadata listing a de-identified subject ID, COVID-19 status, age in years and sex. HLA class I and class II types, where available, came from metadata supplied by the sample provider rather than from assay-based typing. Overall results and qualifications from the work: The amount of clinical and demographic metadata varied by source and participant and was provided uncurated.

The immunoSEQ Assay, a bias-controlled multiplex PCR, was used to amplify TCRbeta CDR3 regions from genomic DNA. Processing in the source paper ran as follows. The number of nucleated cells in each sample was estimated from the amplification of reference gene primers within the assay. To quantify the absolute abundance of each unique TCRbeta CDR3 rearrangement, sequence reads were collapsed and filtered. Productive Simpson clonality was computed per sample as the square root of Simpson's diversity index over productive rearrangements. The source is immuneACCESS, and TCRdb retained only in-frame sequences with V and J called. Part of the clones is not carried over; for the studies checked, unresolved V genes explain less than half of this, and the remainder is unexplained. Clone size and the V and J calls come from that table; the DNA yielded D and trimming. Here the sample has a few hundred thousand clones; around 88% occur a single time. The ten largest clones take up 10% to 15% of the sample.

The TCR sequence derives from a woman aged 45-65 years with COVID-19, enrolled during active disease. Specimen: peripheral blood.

CDR3 sequence: CASSPESYEQYF. The bases read TGTGCCAGCTCACCAGAGAGCTACGAGCAGTACTTC. The rearranged chain carries TRBV18 and TRBJ2-7; the D segment cannot be called with confidence. The germline V gene specifies KGHSH as CDR1 and LQKENI as CDR2. Trimming removed 2 bases from V and 3 bases from J, leaving 5 bases between the germline ends. The CDR3 contains 12 residues, cysteine and phenylalanine counted. Left in the record is the CDR3 DNA by itself, 36 bases read in frame from the first base.